This TCR beta chain derives from a study of post-analysis software for immune sequencing data. Overall study context: Relapsing-remitting, secondary progressive and progressive-relapsing forms made up the multiple sclerosis disease courses.

The CDR3 is 15 residues long. Trimming removed 6 bases from V and 4 bases from J, with 21 bases in between. Germline V CDR1 and CDR2: SQVTM, ANQGSEA. Prepared libraries of TCR beta cDNA carried unique molecular identifiers. TCRdb redid the calling of the PCR reads with MiXCR, one entry per CDR3 protein. The table includes about 820,000 distinct CDR3 sequences, 53% detected once. Study-level results: In patients, TRBV5-6, TRBV5-1 and TRBV20-1 belonged to roughly five TRBV segments found more frequently than in controls. Batch-mates among the samples co-clustered strongly by F measure.

As regards this clonotype: What it binds is not known.

Sequenced input: blood. This rearrangement joins TRBV29-1 to TRBJ1-2; D not certain. This clonotype was sampled from a girl aged 5-17 years with multiple sclerosis. The CDR3 region is CSVSRHVEGGYGYTF. CDR3 nucleotide sequence: TGCAGCGTCAGCCGACATGTGGAGGGAGGCTATGGCTACACCTTC.